The T cell receptor (beta chain) described here comes from a study of OX40 agonist ivuxolimab in advanced cancers. The study in broad terms: Ivuxolimab was an agonistic, fully human IgG2 monoclonal antibody directed against OX40 (CD134), a costimulatory receptor. In the dose-escalation cohort, 82.7% of patients were male, and the mean age was about 55 years, with a range of 23 to 79. Peripheral TCRbeta sequencing aimed to test whether ivuxolimab altered TCR sequence diversity and caused clonal T-cell expansion. Intravenous ivuxolimab was administered to patients every 2 weeks at six dose levels: 0.01, 0.1, 0.3, 1.5, 3 and 10 mg/kg. Of the approximately 50 dose-escalation patients, hepatocellular carcinoma was present in about 20, melanoma in around 15, renal cell carcinoma in 9 and head and neck cancer in 9. Partial responses were achieved by three dose-escalation patients, of whom one had hepatocellular carcinoma and two had cutaneous melanoma. The paper reports the monotherapy dose-escalation portion (N of about 52 patients) of the phase I ivuxolimab trial. Prior anti-PD-1, anti-PD-L1 or anti-CTLA-4 therapy was permitted, and checkpoint inhibitors had been received by about 44% of dose-escalation patients.

Genomic DNA was isolated from the sorted cells so that the TCRbeta CDR3 region could be sequenced. The immunoSEQ Assay was used to sequence the TCRbeta CDR3 regions. What TCRdb holds here is the immuneACCESS table cut down to in-frame rearrangements. Part of the clones is not present; checked against another copy, under half of the missing clones reflect an unresolved V gene, and the others are unexplained. This sample is represented by about 21,000 clones; about 90% of them were singletons. The top ten constitute roughly 16% of the sample. Study-wide findings and limitations: After ivuxolimab, CD8+ T cells had more expanded clones than CD4+ T cells on average. At doses of 0.1 to 3.0 mg/kg, clonal expansion of both CD4+ and CD8+ blood T cells was observed from baseline to week 6. In the 0.1-3.0 mg/kg groups, partial responders were among the patients with the lowest normalized peripheral clonal expansion, particularly in CD8+ T cells. The antigen specificity of the peripheral T cells that underwent clonal expansion was not determined. Low levels of normalized T-cell clonal expansion were also seen in some patients who did not respond.

Patients with autoimmune disease history or receiving systemic immunosuppression were excluded from the trial. Peripheral blood for TCR sequencing was drawn from every dose cohort at baseline, at cycle 4 day 1 and at cycle 7 day 1. Samples came from an open-label, multicenter, first-in-human phase I dose-escalation trial of ivuxolimab. Adults with locally advanced or metastatic melanoma, renal cell, hepatocellular, or head and neck squamous cell carcinoma were enrolled in the trial. CD4+ and CD8+ T cells were sorted separately from peripheral blood before TCR sequencing. V is clipped by 0 bases and J by 6 bases, and the sequence between their germline boundaries is 9 bases long. In the germline V gene, CDR1 corresponds to MNHEY and CDR2 to SVGAGI. Spanning cysteine to phenylalanine, the CDR3 consists of 14 amino acids. CDR3 DNA is the only sequence kept; it has 42 bases, read in frame from the first base.

As regards this clone: Its antigen has not been determined. No clone much larger than this one lies a single base away; base qualities are absent.

Sequencing used CD4+ or CD8+ T cells sorted from blood, obtained in a trial of the OX40 agonist ivuxolimab. This receptor was taken from an adult with an advanced solid tumor such as melanoma, head and neck, liver or kidney cancer. The V gene is TRBV6-5 and the J gene is TRBJ1-5, with an unclear D gene assignment. The CDR3 corresponds to CASSYSGVGQPQHF. The DNA sequence is TGTGCCAGCAGTTACTCGGGTGTAGGTCAGCCCCAGCATTTT.